Reported below is one T cell receptor beta chain. From 5'RACE with constant-segment primers came TCR alpha and TCR beta cDNA libraries that carried sample barcodes and UMIs. TCRdb itself ran the 5' RACE reads through MiXCR, one entry per CDR3 protein. The sample includes roughly 500,000 distinct CDR3 sequences, 20% of them seen just once. The germline V gene encodes CDR1 MNHEY and CDR2 SMNVEV (reference sequence). V was clipped by 6 bases and J by 4 bases, with 15 bases between them. The length of the CDR3 is 14 residues. This record comes from a study of T-cell memory formation after mild COVID-19. The source is an adult woman who had mild COVID-19 (a few samples of this study predate the infection). Cell type and time point are not known. V gene TRBV27 combines with J gene TRBJ1-1; D remains ambiguous. The sample taken for sequencing was PBMCs or a T cell subset sorted from them (not recorded which). CDR3 sequence (DNA): TGTGCCAGCAGAACCTCCTTGTGGGCCACTGAAGCTTTCTTT. It specifies CASRTSLWATEAFF.